This T cell receptor beta chain was sequenced during a study of OX40 agonist ivuxolimab in advanced cancers. About the research overall: The patients received agonistic anti-OX40 (CD134) antibody ivuxolimab. Dose-escalation cases comprised hepatocellular carcinoma, melanoma, renal cell or head and neck cancer. In three patients, partial responses were observed, one with hepatocellular carcinoma and two with cutaneous melanoma. Ivuxolimab was delivered to patients intravenously every 2 weeks at doses spanning 0.01 to 10 mg/kg.

Generated by immunoSEQ multiplex PCR, the TCRdb table keeps only in-frame clones and is missing some. The sample carries tens of thousands of clones, 75% to 90% recorded once. Sequences were derived from CD4+ or CD8+ T cells sorted from blood, sampled in a trial of the OX40 agonist ivuxolimab. This TCR was recovered from an adult with an advanced solid tumor such as melanoma, head and neck, liver or kidney cancer.

In nucleotides, the CDR3 is TGTGCCAGCAGCTTCGAACAGTTCTACAATGAGCAGTTCTTC. This gives the protein CASSFEQFYNEQFF. V gene TRBV7-2 combines with J gene TRBJ2-1; no clear D gene. The V end was cut by 3 bases, the J end by 3 bases, with 9 bases between. CDR1 is SGHTA and CDR2 is FQGNSA in the germline V gene. This CDR3 region has 14 residues.